Listed below are T cell receptor beta chains from one sample, sequenced in a study of vaccination effects on CD4 cells after COVID-19. Their antigens remain unidentified. Repertoires were generated with immunoSEQ multiplex PCR, while TCRdb's copy carries only in-frame clones and drops some. The data contain under 70,000 clones, about 77% of them singletons. Material: CD4+ T cells from PBMCs cultured with HIV peptides, obtained before COVID-19 vaccination. The source of these receptors is a human donor who had a prior SARS-CoV-2 infection. Both conserved end residues are part of each CDR3. D genes are given only for firm matches. Rows give clone size only sometimes, using once, few, many, or a class for an expanded clone.

v_gene	j_gene	d_gene	abundance	CDR3nt	CDR3aa
TRBV6-5	TRBJ1-2	.	.	TGTGCCAGCAGTATAGGAGGGGGTAACTATGGCTACACCTTC	CASSIGGGNYGYTF
TRBV7-9	TRBJ2-7	.	.	TGTGCCAGCAGCCCCCTCTACTTGGGCTCCCACGAGCAGTACTTC	CASSPLYLGSHEQYF
TRBV5-5	TRBJ2-7	TRBD1	.	TGTGCCAGCAGCATCCCCTGGACAGGCGAGCAGTACTTC	CASSIPWTGEQYF
TRBV5-1	TRBJ2-7	TRBD1	once	TGCGCCAGCAGCCCCGGGACAGGGCGGGAGGAGCAGTACTTC	CASSPGTGREEQYF
TRBV11-3	TRBJ2-3	.	.	TGTGCCAGCAGCTCCGTGAGATACACAGATACGCAGTATTTT	CASSSVRYTDTQYF
TRBV9	TRBJ2-3	TRBD2	once	TGTGCCAGCAGCGTTGCGGGGGGGCCTCCAGATACGCAGTATTTT	CASSVAGGPPDTQYF
TRBV7-9	TRBJ2-1	.	.	TGTGCCAGCAGCTTATACAGGGAATACAATGAGCAGTTCTTC	CASSLYREYNEQFF
TRBV30	TRBJ1-5	.	.	TGTGCCTGGAGTAGGGGCGGGGGCAATCAGCCCCAGCATTTT	CAWSRGGGNQPQHF
TRBV18	TRBJ2-3	TRBD1	once	TGTGCCAGCTCACCAGCCAGGGGGTCCGGGGCTACGCAGTATTTT	CASSPARGSGATQYF
TRBV6-1	TRBJ2-3	TRBD2	.	TGTGCCAGCAGTGGACGGGGGGACTCCCTTAGCACAGATACGCAGTATTTT	CASSGRGDSLSTDTQYF
TRBV18	TRBJ1-1	.	.	TGTGCCAGCTCCTTTTCTGGGGTTTTGAACACTGAAGCTTTCTTT	CASSFSGVLNTEAFF
TRBV4-3	TRBJ2-1	TRBD2	.	TGCGCCAGCAGCCCGTACAAAAATAGCGGGAGGGGCAATGAGCAGTTCTTC	CASSPYKNSGRGNEQFF
TRBV24-1	TRBJ2-3	.	.	TGTGCCACCAGTGATAGCCCCGGGATCACTGCCACAGATACGCAGTATTTT	CATSDSPGITATDTQYF
TRBV20-1	TRBJ2-5	.	.	TGCAGTGCTGGTGTAGGCGGGACCCAAGAGACCCAGTACTTC	CSAGVGGTQETQYF
TRBV9	TRBJ2-1	TRBD1	.	TGTGCCAGCAGCGTAGGGCCCGGGACAGGGGGCATCGAGGCCTACAATGAGCAGTTCTTC	CASSVGPGTGGIEAYNEQFF
TRBV3-1/TRBV3-2	TRBJ2-5	TRBD2	.	TGTGCCAGCAGCCAAGGTTCGCGGGGGGGCGGGGAGACCCAGTACTTC	CASSQGSRGGGETQYF
TRBV5-1	TRBJ2-3	.	.	TGCGCCAGCGGGGCGGGGAGCACAGATACGCAGTATTTT	CASGAGSTDTQYF
TRBV5-4	TRBJ1-2	.	few	TGTGCCAGCAGCTTGTCTGGAGGGGGAGGCTATGGCTACACCTTC	CASSLSGGGGYGYTF
TRBV6-6	TRBJ2-1	.	.	TGTGCCAGCAGCCGGGGGCTAGTAGGGTCCAATGAGCAGTTCTTC	CASSRGLVGSNEQFF
TRBV7-9	TRBJ2-7	.	.	TGTGCCAGCAGCTTAATCGGCAAGAGAGAGCAGTACTTC	CASSLIGKREQYF
TRBV2	TRBJ2-3	TRBD2	.	TGTGCCAGCAGTCCGGGACTAGCGAGAAGCACAGATACGCAGTATTTT	CASSPGLARSTDTQYF
TRBV5-6	TRBJ1-6	TRBD1	.	TGTGCCAGCAGCTTGTACGGGACAGGCAATTCACCCCTCCACTTT	CASSLYGTGNSPLHF
TRBV25-1	TRBJ2-3	.	.	TGTGCCAGCAGATCTGGGGGTAGTGCAGATACGCAGTATTTT	CASRSGGSADTQYF
TRBV6-5	TRBJ2-2	.	.	TGTGCCACCTCGCAGCTGAACACCGGGGAGCTGTTTTTT	CATSQLNTGELFF
TRBV6-6	TRBJ2-7	.	.	TGTGCCAGCAGTTATGAGAGAAGGCAGTACTTC	CASSYERRQYF
TRBV4-1	TRBJ2-5	TRBD1	.	TGCGCCAGCAGCCAAGGGACCGGGACAGGCGCCCTCGAGACCCAGTACTTC	CASSQGTGTGALETQYF
TRBV6-6	TRBJ1-1	.	.	TGTGCCAGCAGTCACCAGGTCGGCAGACAGGCACGTAGAGCTTTCTTT	CASSHQVGRQARRAFF
TRBV11-3	TRBJ1-1	.	.	TGTGCCAGCAGCTTAGGGACAGTGGGCACTGAAGCTTTCTTT	CASSLGTVGTEAFF
TRBV5-1	TRBJ2-5	TRBD2	.	TGCGCCAGCAGCTTGACCCTAGCGGGGGGGCAAGAGACCCAGTACTTC	CASSLTLAGGQETQYF
TRBV3-1/TRBV3-2	TRBJ1-1	.	.	TGTGCCAGCAGCCGCCACACGGAAGCTTTCTTT	CASSRHTEAFF
TRBV7-2	TRBJ1-4	TRBD1	.	TGTGCCAGCAGCGCGGGACAGGGTCGTTCAACTAATGAAAAACTGTTTTTT	CASSAGQGRSTNEKLFF
TRBV7-2	TRBJ2-3	TRBD2	.	TGTGCCAGCAGCTTACAGTGGTTGGGACTAAGATATTCCGATACGCAGTATTTT	CASSLQWLGLRYSDTQYF
TRBV30	TRBJ2-3	TRBD2	.	TGTGCCTGGAGTGAGGGACTAGCGGGAGGCACAGATACGCAGTATTTT	CAWSEGLAGGTDTQYF
TRBV14	TRBJ2-2	.	.	TGTGCCAGCAGCCAATGGGGGACCGGGGAGCTGTTTTTT	CASSQWGTGELFF
TRBV4-1	TRBJ1-1	.	.	TGCGCCAGCAGTGGTTGGGGAAACACTGAAGCTTTCTTT	CASSGWGNTEAFF
TRBV5-1	TRBJ2-2	TRBD2	.	TGCGCCAGCCAGCCCCCGGGGGGGGATGCGAACACCGGGGAGCTGTTTTTT	CASQPPGGDANTGELFF
TRBV11-3	TRBJ2-1	.	.	TGTGCCAGCAGCCGAACAGGATTTTACAATGAGCAGTTCTTC	CASSRTGFYNEQFF
TRBV2	TRBJ1-1	.	.	TGTGCCAGCAGAGAGGTGGGGGCTTTCTTT	CASREVGAFF
TRBV2	TRBJ1-5	.	.	TGTGCCAGCAGAGCCAGGGTTCATAGCAATCAGCCCCAGCATTTT	CASRARVHSNQPQHF
TRBV9	TRBJ2-7	.	once	TGTGCCAGCAGCAATACCGCGAACGAGCAGTACTTC	CASSNTANEQYF
TRBV30	TRBJ1-2	.	few	TGTGCCTGGAGTGCCGGGTATGGCTACACCTTC	CAWSAGYGYTF
TRBV27	TRBJ1-2	TRBD1	.	TGTGCCAGCAGTCAGGGCCTCAGGGGGGGCCAAATGAGGGGCTACACCTTC	CASSQGLRGGQMRGYTF
TRBV3-1/TRBV3-2	TRBJ2-1	.	.	TGTGCCAGCAGCCTTATCGGCCTGGAGGGGACGGAGCAGTTCTTC	CASSLIGLEGTEQFF
TRBV3-1/TRBV3-2	TRBJ2-7	TRBD2	.	TGTGCCAGCAGCCCAGTAGGGGCGGGAGGGCCTTACGAGCAGTACTTC	CASSPVGAGGPYEQYF
TRBV3-1/TRBV3-2	TRBJ2-7	TRBD1	.	TGTGCCAGCAGCCTACAGGGGAGCTACGAGCAGTACTTC	CASSLQGSYEQYF
TRBV5-1	TRBJ2-1	TRBD2	once	TGCGCCAGCAGCCCACTAGCGGGAGCTCCCGTCGAGCAGTTCTTC	CASSPLAGAPVEQFF
TRBV9	TRBJ1-2	TRBD1	.	TGTGCCAGCAGCCCGGGGGTGGGACAGGCGGGTGGCTACACCTTC	CASSPGVGQAGGYTF
TRBV20-1	TRBJ2-3	.	.	TGCAGTGCTAGAGGCCCAGATACGCAGTATTTT	CSARGPDTQYF